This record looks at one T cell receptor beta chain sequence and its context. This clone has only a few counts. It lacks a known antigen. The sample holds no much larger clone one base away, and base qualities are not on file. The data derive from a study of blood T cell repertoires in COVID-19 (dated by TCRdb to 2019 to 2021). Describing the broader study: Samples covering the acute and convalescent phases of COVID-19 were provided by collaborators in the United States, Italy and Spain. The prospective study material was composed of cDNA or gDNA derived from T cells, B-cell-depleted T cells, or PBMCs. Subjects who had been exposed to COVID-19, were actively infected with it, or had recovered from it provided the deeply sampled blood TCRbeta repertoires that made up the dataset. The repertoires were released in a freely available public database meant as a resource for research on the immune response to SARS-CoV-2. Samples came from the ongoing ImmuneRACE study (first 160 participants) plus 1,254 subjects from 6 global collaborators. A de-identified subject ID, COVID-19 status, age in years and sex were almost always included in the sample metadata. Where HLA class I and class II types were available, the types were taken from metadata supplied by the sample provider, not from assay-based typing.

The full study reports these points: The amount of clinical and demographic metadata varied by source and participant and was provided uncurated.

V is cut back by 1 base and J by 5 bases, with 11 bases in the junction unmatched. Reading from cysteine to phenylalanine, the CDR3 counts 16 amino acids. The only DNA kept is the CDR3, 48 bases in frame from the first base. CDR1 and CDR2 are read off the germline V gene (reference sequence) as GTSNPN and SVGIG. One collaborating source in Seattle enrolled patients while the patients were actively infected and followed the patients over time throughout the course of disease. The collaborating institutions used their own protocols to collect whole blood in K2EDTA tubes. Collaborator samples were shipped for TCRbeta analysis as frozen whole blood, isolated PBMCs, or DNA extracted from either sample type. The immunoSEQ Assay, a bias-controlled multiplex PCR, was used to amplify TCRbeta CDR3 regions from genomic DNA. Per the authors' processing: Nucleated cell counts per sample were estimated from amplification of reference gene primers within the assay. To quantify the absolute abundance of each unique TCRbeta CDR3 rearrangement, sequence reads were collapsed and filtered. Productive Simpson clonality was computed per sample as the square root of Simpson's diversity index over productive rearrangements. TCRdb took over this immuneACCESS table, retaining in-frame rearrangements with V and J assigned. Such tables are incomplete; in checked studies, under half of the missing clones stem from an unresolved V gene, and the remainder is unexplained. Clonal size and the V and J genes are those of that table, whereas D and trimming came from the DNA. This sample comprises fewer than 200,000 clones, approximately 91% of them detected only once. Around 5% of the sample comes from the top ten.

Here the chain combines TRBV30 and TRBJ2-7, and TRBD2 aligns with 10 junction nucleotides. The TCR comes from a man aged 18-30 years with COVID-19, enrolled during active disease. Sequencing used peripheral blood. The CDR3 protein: CAWSGDIAGGRNEQYF. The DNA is TGTGCCTGGAGTGGGGACATAGCGGGAGGTCGGAACGAGCAGTACTTC.